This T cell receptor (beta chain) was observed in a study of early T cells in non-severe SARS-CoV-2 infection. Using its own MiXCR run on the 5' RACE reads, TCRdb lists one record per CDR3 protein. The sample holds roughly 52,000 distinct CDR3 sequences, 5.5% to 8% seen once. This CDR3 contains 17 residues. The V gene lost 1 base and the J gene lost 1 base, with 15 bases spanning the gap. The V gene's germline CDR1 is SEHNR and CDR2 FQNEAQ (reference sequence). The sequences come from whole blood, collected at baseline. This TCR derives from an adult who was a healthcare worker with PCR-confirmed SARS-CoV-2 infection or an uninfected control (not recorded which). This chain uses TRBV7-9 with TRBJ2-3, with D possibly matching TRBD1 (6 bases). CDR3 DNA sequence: TGTGCCAGCAGCTTAGGCCCCCGGGACACCCGCACAGATACGCAGTATTTT. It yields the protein CASSLGPRDTRTDTQYF.